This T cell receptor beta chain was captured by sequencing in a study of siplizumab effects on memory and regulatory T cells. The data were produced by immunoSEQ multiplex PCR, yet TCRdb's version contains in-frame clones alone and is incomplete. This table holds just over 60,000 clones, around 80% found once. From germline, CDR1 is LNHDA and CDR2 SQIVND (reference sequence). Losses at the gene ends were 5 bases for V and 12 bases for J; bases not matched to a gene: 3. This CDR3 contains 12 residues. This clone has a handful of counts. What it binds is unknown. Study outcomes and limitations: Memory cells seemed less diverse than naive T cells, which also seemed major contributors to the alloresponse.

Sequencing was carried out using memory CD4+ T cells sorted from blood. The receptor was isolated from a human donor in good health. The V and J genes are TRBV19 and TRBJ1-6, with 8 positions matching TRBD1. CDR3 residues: CASSPQGVPLHF. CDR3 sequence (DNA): TGTGCCAGTAGTCCACAGGGGGTACCCCTCCACTTT. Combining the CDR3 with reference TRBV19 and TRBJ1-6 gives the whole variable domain DGGITQSPKYLFRKEGQNVTLSCEQNLNHDAMYWYRQDPGQGLRLIYYSQIVNDFQKGDIAEGYSVSREKKESFPLTVTSAQKNPTAFYLCASSPQGVPLHFGNGTRLTVT.